One sample yielded the 2 T cell receptor beta chains listed below, sequenced in a study of cytomegalovirus exposure and HLA in healthy donors. Use of 60 Vbeta and 13 Jbeta primers characterized the PCR. The table came from immunoSEQ multiplex PCR; TCRdb's copy has only in-frame clones and leaves some out. The sample consists of about 180,000 clones, roughly 78% of them appearing once. The sequenced material came from PBMCs. These TCRs come from a woman in her 30s in good health and CMV-seronegative.

This clone showed up just once. This CDR3 is also generated by other DNA sequences in the sample. V gene TRBV30 combines with J gene TRBJ1-1, with a weak D call TRBD1 (6 bases). The CDR3 extends over 12 amino acids. Germline CDR1 and CDR2: GTSNPN and SVGIG (reference sequence). V was trimmed by 0 bases and J by 11 bases, leaving 13 bases between them. DNA for the CDR3: TGTGCCTGGAGTGTACGAGTAAGGGGGGCTTTCTTT. Its protein product is CAWSVRVRGAFF. The full variable domain, in which reference TRBV30 and TRBJ1-1 provide the parts outside the CDR3, is SQTIHQWPATLVQPVGSPLSLECTVEGTSNPNLYWYRQAAGRGLQLLFYSVGIGQISSEVPQNLSASRPQDRQFILSSKKLLLSDSGFYLCAWSVRVRGAFFGQGTRLTVV.

The J gene is TRBJ1-5, the V gene TRBV28; D might be TRBD1 (5 bases). Trimming pared 4 bases from V and 5 bases from J, leaving 18 bases between. This CDR3 is 16 amino acids long. Germline CDR1 MDHEN, CDR2 SYDVKM. CDR3 sequence (DNA): TGTGCCAGCAGTTACCGTGGCGGGGGTAGTTATCAGCCCCAGCATTTT. Encoded protein: CASSYRGGGSYQPQHF.